This TCR beta chain was identified in a study of blood T cell repertoires in COVID-19. Seattle patient enrollment occurred during active infection, with longitudinal follow-up thereafter. From germline, CDR1 is SGHRS and CDR2 YFSETQ. V was pared by 4 bases and J by 2 bases, with 16 bases between. This CDR3 contains 16 residues. Per the original methods: Reference gene primer amplification gave estimated nucleated cell counts. Assay: immunoSEQ multiplex PCR; the TCRdb copy retains only in-frame clones and omits some. D and trimming come from the DNA, and the V and J calls and clone size come from that table. Among 200,000 to 250,000 clones listed, 65% to 90% were seen once.

The V and J genes are TRBV5-1 and TRBJ1-5; D unresolved. Input material: peripheral blood. This receptor was identified in a man aged 50-59 years with COVID-19, enrolled during active disease. The CDR3 DNA reads as TGCGCCAGCAGCCCGGGCGAGGGTTTGGGCAATCAGCCCCAGCATTTT. Protein product: CASSPGEGLGNQPQHF.